The TCR beta chain described here comes from a study of identifying expanded T cells in peripheral blood. Whole-study results and caveats: Over about two and four weeks, about 16 and 20 clones changed, versus around 1.2 between replicates. Two-week clone count variance significantly increased as total template count grew.

Only in-frame clones appear in the TCRdb table, and some are missing; sequencing was by immunoSEQ multiplex PCR. The sample contains around 90,000 clones, around 88% of which appear only once. Concerning this clone: Its target is not known.

Collection occurred without any documented infections or immune events in donors. V was pared by 5 bases and J by 4 bases, with 12 bases between. Germline V lookup: CDR1 LNHDA, CDR2 SQIVND (reference sequence). The CDR3 runs 14 residues. J is TRBJ2-1 and V is TRBV19; the D gene is possibly TRBD1 (6 bases). The receptor comes from a person aged 18-69 years in good health. Material: blood. The CDR3 is CASSAGTRYNEQFF. Written as DNA, the CDR3 is TGTGCCAGTAGTGCCGGGACAAGGTACAATGAGCAGTTCTTC.